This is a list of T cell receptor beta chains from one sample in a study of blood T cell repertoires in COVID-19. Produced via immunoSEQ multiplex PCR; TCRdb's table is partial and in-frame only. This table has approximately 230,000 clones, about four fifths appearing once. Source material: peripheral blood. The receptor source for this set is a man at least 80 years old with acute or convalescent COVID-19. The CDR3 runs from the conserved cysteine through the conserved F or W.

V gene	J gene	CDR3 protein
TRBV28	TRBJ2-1	CASSLRQGYNEQFF
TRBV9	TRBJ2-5	CASSVEGNQETQYF
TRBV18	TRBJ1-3	CASSPPGQGSGNTIYF
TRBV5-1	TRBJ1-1	CASSFAPGQVGNTEAFF
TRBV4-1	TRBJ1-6	CASSQGSAYNSPLHF
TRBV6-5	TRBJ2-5	CASMEENQETQYF
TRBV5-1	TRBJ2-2	CASSPPGRPGELFF
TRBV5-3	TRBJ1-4	CARSLVSRGIGNEKLFF
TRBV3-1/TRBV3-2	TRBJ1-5	CASSQDRYQPQHF
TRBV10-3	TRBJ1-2	CAISEGTANYGYTF
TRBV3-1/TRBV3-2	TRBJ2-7	CASTKQQGPYEQYF
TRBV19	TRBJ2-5	CASSMGTTGVAGMETQYF
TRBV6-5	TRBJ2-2	CASSLGTSDTGELFF
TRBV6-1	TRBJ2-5	CASSDSTTGQETQYF
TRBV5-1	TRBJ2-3	CASSPPPGGAQYF
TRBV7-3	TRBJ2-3	CASSPYPSGVTDTQYF
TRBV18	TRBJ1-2	CASSPDREYGYTF
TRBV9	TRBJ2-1	CASSVEGGSPYNEQFF
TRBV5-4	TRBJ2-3	CASRAGSGTQYF
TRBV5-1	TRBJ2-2	CASSLAISGGPKDGELFF
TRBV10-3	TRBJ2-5	CAISVGLAGGNGQETQYF
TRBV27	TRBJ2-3	CATTGLAGSDTQYF
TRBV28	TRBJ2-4	CASTKAVRAKNIQYF
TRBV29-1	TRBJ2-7	CSVETDTEYEQYF
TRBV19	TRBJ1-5	CASNRQGYSNQPQHF
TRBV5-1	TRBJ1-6	CASSLEAGTNSPLHF
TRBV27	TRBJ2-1	CASSPRGLAGDEQFF
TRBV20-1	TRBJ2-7	CSASVEYEQYF
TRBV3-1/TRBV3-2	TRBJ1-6	CASTSGTGWSNSPLHF
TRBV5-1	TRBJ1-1	CASSLRTGNTEAFF
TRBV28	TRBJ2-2	CASSPSGLNTGELFF
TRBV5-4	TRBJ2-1	CASSLVFSHEQFF
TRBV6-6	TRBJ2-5	CASRPGQGRGETQYF
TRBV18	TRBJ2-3	CASSPRLRTSGTTDTQYF
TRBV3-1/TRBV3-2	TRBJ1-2	CASSQDRTGGNYGYTF
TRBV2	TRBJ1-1	CASTIQGGGTEAFF
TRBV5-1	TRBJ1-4	CASSQTGTTNEKLFF
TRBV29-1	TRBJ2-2	CSVEVLAPDGELFF
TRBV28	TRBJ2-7	CASTPMTGGRSYEQYF
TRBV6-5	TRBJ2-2	CASSRGGVPGELFF
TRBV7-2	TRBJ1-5	CASSIHPGQGQPQHF
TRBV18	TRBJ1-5	CASSQGGSQPQHF